This TCR beta chain was recovered during a study of PD-1 and CTLA-4 blockade in melanoma. Trimming pared 5 bases from V and 2 bases from J, leaving 14 bases between. The CDR3 sequence is 15 residues long. Germline V gives CDR1 SGHVS, CDR2 FNYEAQ. Some clones are missing from TCRdb's copy, which holds only in-frame ones; the method was immunoSEQ multiplex PCR. The table records 7,200 or so clones, approximately 80% of them present only once. This clonotype was sampled from a human donor with melanoma. This material consisted of CD8+ T cells from peripheral blood, taken before anti-PD-1 treatment. The rearrangement links TRBV7-6 to TRBJ2-3; no firm D call. DNA of the CDR3: TGTGCCAGCAGCCCCCAGGATCTTATCACAGATACGCAGTATTTT. Protein: CASSPQDLITDTQYF. Drawing the rest from reference TRBV7-6 and TRBJ2-3, the complete variable domain is GAGVSQSPRYKVTKRGQDVALRCDPISGHVSLYWYRQALGQGPEFLTYFNYEAQQDKSGLPNDRFSAERPEGSISTLTIQRTEQRDSAMYRCASSPQDLITDTQYFGPGTRLTVL.